The entry that follows covers one TCR beta chain sequence. TCRdb's table, derived via immunoSEQ multiplex PCR, lists solely in-frame clones and lacks some. The sample contains some 210,000 clones, about 90% of which appear only once. This sample is part of a study of control samples from healthy donors and cancer patients. This CDR3 spans 13 amino acids. V was shortened by 4 bases and J by 5 bases, with 11 bases between the two germline ends. The germline CDR1 and CDR2 sequences are LGHDT and YNNKEL (reference sequence). Sequencing was performed on blood. The V gene is TRBV3-1 (or the pseudogene TRBV3-2), the J gene TRBJ1-2; no clear D. The sequence came from a man in his thirties or forties in good health. CDR3 coding DNA: TGTGCCAGCAGCCGCGGAGGGCGGTATGGCTACACCTTC. Translating gives CASSRGGRYGYTF.